These 15 T cell receptor beta chains share one sample of origin, sequenced in a study of cytomegalovirus exposure and HLA in healthy donors. Primers: 60 Vbeta forward and 13 Jbeta reverse. Only in-frame clones appear in the TCRdb table, and some are missing; sequencing was by immunoSEQ multiplex PCR. The data contain around 210,000 clones, over 75% of them singletons. The sample comprised PBMCs. All receptors come from a boy aged 5-17 years in good health and CMV-seronegative.

The rearrangement uses TRBV7-9 and TRBJ2-2, with TRBD2 matching 7 bases. CDR1 and CDR2 from the germline V gene are SEHNR and FQNEAQ (reference sequence). This CDR3 contains 15 residues. The junction had 8 bases not matched to a gene; V was cut back by 5 bases and J by 5 bases. CDR3 coding DNA: TGTGCCAGCAGCCTCCCCCGCGGGGGTACCGGGGAGCTGTTTTTT. Amino acids: CASSLPRGGTGELFF.

The chain carries TRBV5-4 and TRBJ1-2; 10 bases are shared with TRBD1. The ends lost 0 bases at V and 4 bases at J; junction bases unmatched: 9. The CDR3 consists of 17 residues. Germline-derived CDR1 and CDR2 are SGHNT and YYREEE (reference sequence). CDR3 DNA: TGTGCCAGCAGCTTGGGACAGGGGGCGCGGTTCGGCTATGGCTACACCTTC. Translation gives CASSLGQGARFGYGYTF.

The chain combines TRBV7-2 with TRBJ2-5, with 7 positions matching TRBD2. Germline CDR1 is SGHTA and CDR2 is FQGNSA. CDR3 length: 15 residues. With V trimmed by 5 bases and J by 2 bases, 8 bases remained unmatched. The CDR3 region is CASSLAGTTQETQYF. In nucleotides, the CDR3 is TGTGCCAGCAGCCTGGCCGGGACTACACAAGAGACCCAGTACTTC.

The sample holds one count of this clone. The rearrangement links TRBV5-1 to TRBJ1-2, with 9 positions matching TRBD1. The ends lost 4 bases at V and 3 bases at J; junction bases unmatched: 4. The CDR3 has 14 amino acids. Looked up from germline, CDR1 is SGHRS and CDR2 is YFSETQ. CDR3 sequence: CASSPRTGDYGYTF. DNA for the CDR3: TGCGCCAGCAGCCCACGGACAGGGGACTATGGCTACACCTTC.

V is TRBV11-2 and J is TRBJ2-3; D perhaps matches TRBD2 (5 bases). CDR3 length: 14 amino acids. V was shortened by 6 bases and J by 4 bases, with 14 bases between the two germline ends. Germline CDR1 reads SGHAT; CDR2 reads FQNNGV. DNA for the CDR3: TGTGCCAGCAGGACACTAGAAACACCAGATACGCAGTATTTT. It is translated as CASRTLETPDTQYF.

CDR3 bases: TGTGCCAGCAGCCTGTCCGAGGGGGCGGACTACGAGCAGTACTTC. Translated: CASSLSEGADYEQYF. V gene TRBV7-6 combines with J gene TRBJ2-5, with TRBD1 matching 7 bases. The end of the DNA aligns better with TRBJ2-7, so the J call may be wrong. Germline V gives CDR1 SGHVS, CDR2 FNYEAQ. CDR3 size: 15 residues.

The rearrangement uses TRBV10-3 and TRBJ2-3; TRBD2 matches at 8 bases. There are 15 residues in the CDR3. Germline V CDR1 and CDR2: ENHRY, SYGVKD. With V trimmed by 7 bases and J by 6 bases, 12 bases remained unmatched. The CDR3 loop reads CAITYSGGSVDTQYF. The CDR3 DNA is TGTGCCATCACCTACAGCGGGGGATCTGTGGATACGCAGTATTTT.

The V and J genes are TRBV7-2 and TRBJ1-1; D unresolved. This CDR3 is built from 13 residues. Germline CDR1 is SGHTA and CDR2 is FQGNSA. V was clipped by 3 bases and J by 1 base, with 6 bases between them. The CDR3 DNA follows: TGTGCCAGCAGCTTCTCCAGGAACACTGAAGCTTTCTTT. Protein: CASSFSRNTEAFF.

Worth noting for this clone: Other DNA sequences in this specimen translate into the identical CDR3. This chain uses TRBV19 with TRBJ1-1, with D possibly TRBD1 on 6 matching bases. The length of the CDR3 is 11 residues. The ends were cut back, 5 bases at V and 11 bases at J, with 12 bases in the middle. Germline lookup yields CDR1 LNHDA and CDR2 SQIVND (reference sequence). CDR3 DNA: TGTGCCAGTAGTTACCACAGGGAGGCTTTCTTT. The encoded protein is CASSYHREAFF.

The V gene is TRBV9, the J gene TRBJ2-7; the match to TRBD1 covers 9 bases. Looked up from germline, CDR1 is SGDLS and CDR2 is YYNGEE. V lost 4 bases and J lost 4; bases outside the gene matches: 6. The CDR3 loop spans 14 amino acids. CDR3 region: CASSPRDREYEQYF. For the CDR3, the DNA is TGTGCCAGCAGCCCGCGGGACAGGGAATACGAGCAGTACTTC.

The chain combines TRBV7-2 with TRBJ2-3, with 7 bases matching TRBD2. The CDR3 has 15 residues. With 2 bases clipped from V and 7 bases from J, the junction kept 9 bases outside the gene matches. From germline, CDR1 is SGHTA and CDR2 FQGNSA. CDR3 in amino acids: CASSLKGGSGYTQYF. CDR3 DNA sequence: TGTGCCAGCAGCTTAAAGGGCGGGAGTGGGTATACGCAGTATTTT.

The J gene is TRBJ2-3, the V gene TRBV19; the match to TRBD1 covers 8 bases. The germline CDR1 and CDR2 sequences are LNHDA and SQIVND (reference sequence). The CDR3 is 16 amino acids. Trimming at V came to 4 bases and at J to 1 base, leaving 7 bases not matched to a gene. CDR3 loop: CASSRIPGQGTDTQYF. In DNA, the CDR3 is TGTGCCAGTAGTAGGATTCCGGGACAGGGCACAGATACGCAGTATTTT. Full variable domain (remainder filled in from reference TRBV19 and TRBJ2-3): DGGITQSPKYLFRKEGQNVTLSCEQNLNHDAMYWYRQDPGQGLRLIYYSQIVNDFQKGDIAEGYSVSREKKESFPLTVTSAQKNPTAFYLCASSRIPGQGTDTQYFGPGTRLTVL.

The genes are TRBV5-5 and TRBJ2-5; 9 bases are shared with TRBD2. V gave up 3 bases and J gave up 1 base; unmatched junction bases: 4. Germline CDR1 SGHKS, CDR2 YYEKEE (reference sequence). There are 15 residues in the CDR3. Written as DNA, the CDR3 is TGTGCCAGCAGCTCCCCGGGACTAGCCCAAGAGACCCAGTACTTC. It is translated as CASSSPGLAQETQYF.

The V call is TRBV20-1, the J call TRBJ1-3; D unresolved. V gave up 7 bases and J gave up 4 bases, with 8 bases separating them. Germline V lookup: CDR1 DFQATT, CDR2 SNEGSKA (reference sequence). This CDR3 region has 11 residues. The CDR3 DNA reads TGCAGTGTTTCAGAAGGAAACACCATATATTTT. Protein product: CSVSEGNTIYF.

The genes are TRBV10-1 and TRBJ2-2; perhaps TRBD1 as D (6 bases). V was pared by 5 bases and J by 2 bases, with 12 bases between. The CDR3 length is 15 residues. Germline CDR1 reads WNHNN; CDR2 reads SYGVQD (reference sequence). The CDR3 coding sequence is TGCGCCAGCAGTCAGGGGATGATTAACACCGGGGAGCTGTTTTTT. This translates into CASSQGMINTGELFF.